This is a list of T cell receptor beta chains from one sample in a study of T-cell memory formation after mild COVID-19. MiXCR, run by TCRdb on the 5' RACE reads, gives a single entry per CDR3 protein. The table includes under 400,000 distinct CDR3 sequences, approximately 21% detected once. The sample was PBMCs or a T cell subset sorted from them (not recorded which). The receptors were sampled from an adult woman who had mild COVID-19 (a few samples of this study predate the infection). Cell type and time point are not known. Both conserved end residues are part of each CDR3. A D gene is named only where the DNA matches it firmly. Rows may omit the clone size; those that give it use once, few, many or a size class.

CDR3nt: TGTGCCAGCAGCCTTTTCAAGGAGGAGCAGTACTTC; CDR3aa: CASSLFKEEQYF; v_gene: TRBV11-3; abundance: few; d_gene: NA; j_gene: TRBJ2-7
CDR3nt: TGTGCCAGCAGTAACTCTCCCACGGGGGAGAAACTGTTTTTT; CDR3aa: CASSNSPTGEKLFF; v_gene: TRBV6-5; abundance: NA; d_gene: NA; j_gene: TRBJ1-4
CDR3nt: TGCAGTGCTAGAGACCGCCCGAAGCGGGGGCCCCAAGAGACCCAGTACTTC; CDR3aa: CSARDRPKRGPQETQYF; v_gene: TRBV20-1; abundance: few; d_gene: TRBD2; j_gene: TRBJ2-5
CDR3nt: TGCGCCAGCAGCGCTCCCCGGGACTTCTCCTACAATGAGCAGTTCTTC; CDR3aa: CASSAPRDFSYNEQFF; v_gene: TRBV4-1; abundance: few; d_gene: NA; j_gene: TRBJ2-1
CDR3nt: TGTGCCAGCAACCTATACACAGATACGCAGTATTTT; CDR3aa: CASNLYTDTQYF; v_gene: TRBV21-1; abundance: NA; d_gene: NA; j_gene: TRBJ2-3
CDR3nt: TGTGCCAGCAGCTATGGACAGGGGGCGGAGTTCTTC; CDR3aa: CASSYGQGAEFF; v_gene: TRBV7-3; abundance: few; d_gene: TRBD1; j_gene: TRBJ2-1
CDR3nt: TGTGCCAGCAGTCCCTCGGCGGTCAGGGGGCACGAGACCCAGTACTTC; CDR3aa: CASSPSAVRGHETQYF; v_gene: TRBV6-5; abundance: NA; d_gene: TRBD1; j_gene: TRBJ2-5
CDR3nt: TGTGCCAGCAGCCCAACCCTTGGCGGGGGGAAATCCTACGAGCAGTACTTC; CDR3aa: CASSPTLGGGKSYEQYF; v_gene: TRBV4-2; abundance: NA; d_gene: TRBD2; j_gene: TRBJ2-7
CDR3nt: TGTGCCTGGAGTGTAGAGGGGAATCAGCCCCAGCATTTT; CDR3aa: CAWSVEGNQPQHF; v_gene: TRBV30; abundance: few; d_gene: NA; j_gene: TRBJ1-5
CDR3nt: TGCGCCAGCAGATTCGGACCTACCGGAGAGACCCAGTACTTC; CDR3aa: CASRFGPTGETQYF; v_gene: TRBV5-1; abundance: NA; d_gene: NA; j_gene: TRBJ2-5
CDR3nt: TGTGCCAGCAGCCACCAGGCCCGGTGGGGCAATCAGCCCCAGCATTTT; CDR3aa: CASSHQARWGNQPQHF; v_gene: TRBV4-2; abundance: few; d_gene: NA; j_gene: TRBJ1-5
CDR3nt: TGCAGCGTTACTAAGAGGGACAGGACCTACAATGAGCAGTTCTTC; CDR3aa: CSVTKRDRTYNEQFF; v_gene: TRBV29-1; abundance: few; d_gene: TRBD1; j_gene: TRBJ2-1
CDR3nt: TGTGCCAGCAGTCCCGGACAGGGGGCGACCGGGGAGCTGTTTTTT; CDR3aa: CASSPGQGATGELFF; v_gene: TRBV12-3/TRBV12-4; abundance: NA; d_gene: TRBD1; j_gene: TRBJ2-2
CDR3nt: TGCGCCAGCAGCTTGGTGATAGCTACCCAAGAGACCCAGTACTTC; CDR3aa: CASSLVIATQETQYF; v_gene: TRBV5-1; abundance: few; d_gene: NA; j_gene: TRBJ2-5
CDR3nt: TGTGCCAGCAGCCCTACGGGACAGGGGAGGAATGAGCAGTTCTTC; CDR3aa: CASSPTGQGRNEQFF; v_gene: TRBV9; abundance: many; d_gene: TRBD1; j_gene: TRBJ2-1
CDR3nt: TGTGCCAGCAGCAAAGTGGGGTCGGACTTCTATGGCTACACCTTC; CDR3aa: CASSKVGSDFYGYTF; v_gene: TRBV25-1; abundance: few; d_gene: NA; j_gene: TRBJ1-2
CDR3nt: TGTGCCACCAGTGATTTGAACGGGAACATTCAGTACTTC; CDR3aa: CATSDLNGNIQYF; v_gene: TRBV24-1; abundance: many; d_gene: NA; j_gene: TRBJ2-4
CDR3nt: TGTGCCAGTAGCGATCAGTCCCTAAACACCGGGGAGCTGTTTTTT; CDR3aa: CASSDQSLNTGELFF; v_gene: TRBV19; abundance: few; d_gene: NA; j_gene: TRBJ2-2
CDR3nt: TGTGCCAGCTCACCACCTTTACGACAGGGAGGTGGCACTGAAGCTTTCTTT; CDR3aa: CASSPPLRQGGGTEAFF; v_gene: TRBV18; abundance: few; d_gene: TRBD1; j_gene: TRBJ1-1
CDR3nt: TGTGCCAGCAGCGAGGGGACTAGCGGGTTTCCTGACAATGAGCAGTTCTTC; CDR3aa: CASSEGTSGFPDNEQFF; v_gene: TRBV7-8; abundance: few; d_gene: TRBD2; j_gene: TRBJ2-1
CDR3nt: TGTGCCAGCAGGGCTGCCGGGACCGGATCTGATACGCAGTATTTT; CDR3aa: CASRAAGTGSDTQYF; v_gene: TRBV2; abundance: NA; d_gene: NA; j_gene: TRBJ2-3
CDR3nt: TGTGCCAGCAACACCCGGCTCCAGCGGAACAATGAGCAGTTCTTC; CDR3aa: CASNTRLQRNNEQFF; v_gene: TRBV6-2/TRBV6-3; abundance: few; d_gene: NA; j_gene: TRBJ2-1
CDR3nt: TGCGCCAGCAGCTTGGCGGCTAGCGGGGGGGCCCCCACAGATACGCAGTATTTT; CDR3aa: CASSLAASGGAPTDTQYF; v_gene: TRBV5-1; abundance: few; d_gene: TRBD2; j_gene: TRBJ2-3
CDR3nt: TGTGCCAGCAGCGGCCCAGGTCAGCCCCAGCATTTT; CDR3aa: CASSGPGQPQHF; v_gene: TRBV7-9; abundance: few; d_gene: NA; j_gene: TRBJ1-5
CDR3nt: TGTGCCACCGAGGGGAGCTCCTACAATGAGCAGTTCTTC; CDR3aa: CATEGSSYNEQFF; v_gene: TRBV24-1; abundance: few; d_gene: NA; j_gene: TRBJ2-1
CDR3nt: TGTGCCAGCAGCGGGGGACTCCCGGGGTCCAATGAGCAGTTCTTC; CDR3aa: CASSGGLPGSNEQFF; v_gene: TRBV7-6; abundance: many; d_gene: NA; j_gene: TRBJ2-1
CDR3nt: TGTGCCAGCAGCTTCGAGATGGGACCCACTTGGGAGCAGTACTTC; CDR3aa: CASSFEMGPTWEQYF; v_gene: TRBV6-6; abundance: many; d_gene: NA; j_gene: TRBJ2-7
CDR3nt: TGTGCCAGCAGTTTAGCCAGGCGAAACTATGGCTACACCTTC; CDR3aa: CASSLARRNYGYTF; v_gene: TRBV12-3/TRBV12-4; abundance: few; d_gene: NA; j_gene: TRBJ1-2
CDR3nt: TGTGCCAGCAGTGCTACTACAGGTTATCCGGAGACCCAGTACTTC; CDR3aa: CASSATTGYPETQYF; v_gene: TRBV12-3/TRBV12-4; abundance: NA; d_gene: NA; j_gene: TRBJ2-5
CDR3nt: TGTGCCAGCTCGGGGGGAGCCCAGTACTTC; CDR3aa: CASSGGAQYF; v_gene: TRBV11-2; abundance: few; d_gene: TRBD2; j_gene: TRBJ2-5
CDR3nt: TGTGCCAGCACCAAGGGGGGGACAGGTAGATACTTC; CDR3aa: CASTKGGTGRYF; v_gene: TRBV6-6; abundance: NA; d_gene: NA; j_gene: TRBJ2-7
CDR3nt: TGTGCCAGTAGTATTGGGGGATACGATGGCTACACCTTC; CDR3aa: CASSIGGYDGYTF; v_gene: TRBV19; abundance: NA; d_gene: NA; j_gene: TRBJ1-2
CDR3nt: TGCGCCAGCAGCCCTGACTATCACTACGAGCAGTACTTC; CDR3aa: CASSPDYHYEQYF; v_gene: TRBV5-1; abundance: few; d_gene: NA; j_gene: TRBJ2-7
CDR3nt: TGTGCCAGCAGTTACTCCTCGGCTAGCGGGGGCCCTGAGCAGTTCTTC; CDR3aa: CASSYSSASGGPEQFF; v_gene: TRBV6-5; abundance: NA; d_gene: TRBD2; j_gene: TRBJ2-1
CDR3nt: TGTGCCAGCAGTTACCTAGGACAAGACGAGCAGTACTTC; CDR3aa: CASSYLGQDEQYF; v_gene: TRBV6-5; abundance: NA; d_gene: NA; j_gene: TRBJ2-7
CDR3nt: TGTGCCAGCAGCTTAGTGGCGGGGGGGCCGTATGAGCAGTTCTTC; CDR3aa: CASSLVAGGPYEQFF; v_gene: TRBV11-2; abundance: NA; d_gene: TRBD2; j_gene: TRBJ2-1
CDR3nt: TGTGCCAGCAGCCAAAGGGACAGCACGAACACCGGGGAGCTGTTTTTT; CDR3aa: CASSQRDSTNTGELFF; v_gene: TRBV3-1; abundance: few; d_gene: TRBD1; j_gene: TRBJ2-2
CDR3nt: TGTGCCAGCAGCTTAGTGGAGAGCACCCAAGAGACCCAGTACTTC; CDR3aa: CASSLVESTQETQYF; v_gene: TRBV7-9; abundance: NA; d_gene: NA; j_gene: TRBJ2-5
CDR3nt: TGTGCCAGCAGCACCGGACAGGGGACCGAGCAGTACTTC; CDR3aa: CASSTGQGTEQYF; v_gene: TRBV7-3; abundance: many; d_gene: TRBD1; j_gene: TRBJ2-7
CDR3nt: TGTGCCAGCTCGTCCACCTCGGGACAGGGAGGCTATGGCTACACCTTC; CDR3aa: CASSSTSGQGGYGYTF; v_gene: TRBV18; abundance: NA; d_gene: TRBD1; j_gene: TRBJ1-2